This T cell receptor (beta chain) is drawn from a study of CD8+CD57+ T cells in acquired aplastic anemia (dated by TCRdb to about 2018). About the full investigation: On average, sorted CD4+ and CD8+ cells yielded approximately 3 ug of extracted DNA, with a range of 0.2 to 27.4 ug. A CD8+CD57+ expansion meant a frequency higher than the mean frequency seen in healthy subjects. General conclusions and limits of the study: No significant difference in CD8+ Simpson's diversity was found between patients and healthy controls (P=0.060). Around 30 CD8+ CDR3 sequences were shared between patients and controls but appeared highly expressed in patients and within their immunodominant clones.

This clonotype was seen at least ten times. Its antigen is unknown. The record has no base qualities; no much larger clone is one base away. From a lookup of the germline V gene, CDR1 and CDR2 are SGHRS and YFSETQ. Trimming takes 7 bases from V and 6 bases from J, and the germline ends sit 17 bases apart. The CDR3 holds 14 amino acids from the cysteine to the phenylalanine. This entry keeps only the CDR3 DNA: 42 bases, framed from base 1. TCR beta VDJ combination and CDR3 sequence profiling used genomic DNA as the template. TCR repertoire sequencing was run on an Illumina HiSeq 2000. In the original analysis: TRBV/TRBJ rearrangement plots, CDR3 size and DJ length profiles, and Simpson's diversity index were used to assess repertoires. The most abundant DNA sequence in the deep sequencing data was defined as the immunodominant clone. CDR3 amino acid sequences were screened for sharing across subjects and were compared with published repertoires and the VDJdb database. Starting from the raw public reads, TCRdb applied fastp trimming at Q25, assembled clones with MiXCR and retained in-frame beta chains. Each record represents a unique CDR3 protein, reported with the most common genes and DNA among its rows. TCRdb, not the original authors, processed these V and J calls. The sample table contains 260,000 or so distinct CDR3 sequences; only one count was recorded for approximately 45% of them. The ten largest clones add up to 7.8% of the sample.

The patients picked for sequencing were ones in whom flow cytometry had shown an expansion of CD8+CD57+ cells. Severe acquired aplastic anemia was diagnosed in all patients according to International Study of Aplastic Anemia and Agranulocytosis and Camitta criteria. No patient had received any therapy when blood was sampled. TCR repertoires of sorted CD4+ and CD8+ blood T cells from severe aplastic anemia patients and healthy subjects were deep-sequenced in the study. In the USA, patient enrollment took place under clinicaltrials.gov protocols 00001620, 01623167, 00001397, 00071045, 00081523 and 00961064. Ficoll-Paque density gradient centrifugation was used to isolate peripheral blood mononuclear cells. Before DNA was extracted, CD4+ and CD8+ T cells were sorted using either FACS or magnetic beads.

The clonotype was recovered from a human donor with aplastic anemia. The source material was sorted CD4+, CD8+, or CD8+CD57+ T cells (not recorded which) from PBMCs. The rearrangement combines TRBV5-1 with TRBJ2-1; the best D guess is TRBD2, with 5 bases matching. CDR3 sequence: CASGREQTINEQFF. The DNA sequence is TGCGCCAGCGGACGGGAACAGACAATCAATGAGCAGTTCTTC.